The 15 T cell receptor beta chains in this list originate from one sample, sequenced in a study of T-cell memory formation after mild COVID-19. TCRdb redid the calling of the 5' RACE reads with MiXCR, one entry per CDR3 protein. The sample holds some 440,000 distinct CDR3 sequences; around a quarter are singletons and the top ten take around 13%. The specimen sequenced was PBMCs or a T cell subset sorted from them (not recorded which). The receptors stem from an adult woman who had mild COVID-19 (a few samples of this study predate the infection). Cell type and time point are not known.

This clonotype was observed a few times. The rearrangement links TRBV7-8 to TRBJ2-1; D is possibly TRBD1 (6 bases). Germline CDR1 SGHVS, CDR2 FQNEAQ. CDR3 size: 16 residues. Between the trimmed V and J ends, which lost 5 bases and 4 bases, there was a span of 18 bases. CDR3 nucleotides: TGTGCCAGCAGCCAAAATTTGGTAACAGGGTACAATGAGCAGTTCTTC. It encodes CASSQNLVTGYNEQFF.

CDR3 coding DNA: TGTGCCACCAGTAGCAACAGGGGGCTCAACGAGCAGTACTTC. Its translation: CATSSNRGLNEQYF. The chain joins TRBV24-1 to TRBJ2-7, with 9 bases that match TRBD1. J lost 5 bases, V lost 6 bases, and 7 bases had no gene match. The germline CDR1 and CDR2 sequences are KGHDR and SFDVKD. The CDR3 runs to 14 residues.

This clonotype was seen a handful of times. The chain recombines TRBV24-1 with TRBJ2-3; no reliable D call. Trimming took off 5 bases at V and 2 bases at J, with 13 bases between the two ends. The CDR3 contains 15 residues. Per germline, CDR1 KGHDR and CDR2 SFDVKD. The CDR3 nucleotides read TGTGCCACCAGTGGCCCTGGGCCAAACACAGATACGCAGTATTTT. This gives the protein CATSGPGPNTDTQYF.

This clonotype has only a few counts. The V call is TRBV6-5, the J call TRBJ2-1, with no clear D. The length of the CDR3 is 14 residues. V was shortened by 0 bases and J by 12 bases, with 15 bases between the two germline ends. Germline CDR1 is MNHEY and CDR2 is SVGAGI. CDR3 sequence: CASSYSPDVGWQFF. The CDR3 DNA reads TGTGCCAGCAGTTACTCCCCCGATGTCGGCTGGCAGTTCTTC.

V and J are TRBV27 and TRBJ2-4, with 10 positions matching TRBD1. V shed 6 bases and J 8 bases; nucleotides not matched to a gene: 4. The CDR3 extends over 13 amino acids. Germline CDR1 MNHEY, CDR2 SMNVEV (reference sequence). The CDR3 reads CASRRTGGDIQYF. The CDR3, as DNA: TGTGCCAGCAGACGGACAGGGGGTGACATTCAGTACTTC.

The chain has TRBV12-5 and TRBJ1-5; 11 positions agree with TRBD1. Germline V gene lookup returns CDR1 LGHNT and CDR2 FRNRAP. Losses at the gene ends were 4 bases for V and 1 base for J; bases not matched to a gene: 9. This CDR3 has 18 amino acids. This chain's CDR3 is CASGSMDRGQRSNQPQHF. CDR3 DNA sequence: TGTGCTAGTGGTTCAATGGACAGGGGGCAGAGAAGCAATCAGCCCCAGCATTTT.

This clonotype came up many times. Germline is not matched at one junction end, which may reflect a read error. This chain connects TRBV5-1 to TRBJ2-7, with D possibly TRBD1 on 6 matching bases. Per the germline V gene, CDR1 is SGHRS and CDR2 is YFSETQ. The CDR3 spans 14 residues. For the CDR3, the DNA is TGTGCCAGCAGCTTAGGGGGAGATACCTACGAGCAGTACTTC. Translation: CASSLGGDTYEQYF.

The CDR3 sequence: CASSPGGYSPLHF. Written as DNA, the CDR3 is TGTGCCAGCAGCCCAGGGGGTTATTCACCCCTCCACTTT. The V gene is TRBV7-3, the J gene TRBJ1-6, with 7 bases aligning to TRBD1. Germline lookup yields CDR1 SGHTA and CDR2 FQGTGA. This CDR3 has 13 residues. Germline trimming cut 5 bases from V and 8 bases from J; bases unmatched to any gene: 3.

This clonotype was counted a few times. The rearrangement uses TRBV11-3 and TRBJ1-1; D gene unclear. Per the germline V gene, CDR1 is SGHNT and CDR2 is YENEEA. This CDR3 comprises 15 residues. Between the trimmed V and J ends, which lost 3 bases and 3 bases, there was a span of 14 bases. CDR3 bases: TGTGCCAGCAGCTTTTTCTTCGGGGAATACACTGAAGCTTTCTTT. This encodes CASSFFFGEYTEAFF.

Many counts were recorded for this clonotype. This chain uses TRBV5-1 with TRBJ2-1, with D perhaps TRBD1 or TRBD2 (5 bases each). The CDR3 sequence is 17 residues long. Per germline, CDR1 SGHRS and CDR2 YFSETQ. Trimming left V 0 bases short and J 8 bases short, with 21 bases between. CDR3 nucleotides: TGCGCCAGCAGCTTGGCCGTTTTAGCAGGGACCAAATATGAGCAGTTCTTC. Amino acids: CASSLAVLAGTKYEQFF.

The V call is TRBV4-3, the J call TRBJ2-1; TRBD2 aligns across 11 bases. There are 17 residues in the CDR3. The trim removed 0 bases at V and 4 bases at J, leaving 5 bases unmatched. The germline CDR1 and CDR2 sequences are LGHNA and YSLEER. The CDR3, as DNA: TGCGCCAGCAGCCAAGATCGGGCTAGCGGGGGGTACAATGAGCAGTTCTTC. This sequence encodes CASSQDRASGGYNEQFF.

This clonotype was counted a few times. The chain links TRBV5-1 to TRBJ2-7; 8 positions agree with TRBD1. CDR3 length equals 14 residues. Trimming cost V 2 bases and J 2 bases; bases outside gene matches: 3. Germline V gene lookup returns CDR1 SGHRS and CDR2 YFSETQ. The CDR3 DNA reads TGCGCCAGCAGCTTTGTACAGGGGGCCTACGAGCAGTACTTC. Its protein product is CASSFVQGAYEQYF.

The V and J genes are TRBV4-3 and TRBJ1-2, with 8 positions matching TRBD1. V shed 1 base, J shed 5 bases, and the junction held 9 bases outside the gene matches. The length of the CDR3 is 16 residues. Germline-derived CDR1 and CDR2 are LGHNA and YSLEER. The chain's CDR3 is CASSQVGTGAYYGYTF. DNA of the CDR3: TGCGCCAGCAGCCAAGTGGGGACAGGAGCCTATTATGGCTACACCTTC.

The V call is TRBV5-5, the J call TRBJ1-1, with 9 bases identical to TRBD1. This CDR3 is 16 amino acids long. The trim removed 5 bases at V and 5 bases at J, leaving 13 bases unmatched. In germline, CDR1 is SGHKS, CDR2 YYEKEE (reference sequence). The CDR3 DNA reads as TGTGCCAGCAGTTATACTTCAGGGACAGGGAAGACTGAAGCTTTCTTT. Protein sequence: CASSYTSGTGKTEAFF.

There are a few counts of this clonotype. V usage is TRBV30 and J usage is TRBJ1-6, with TRBD1 matching 9 bases. The CDR3 is 15 amino acids. Per germline, CDR1 GTSNPN and CDR2 SVGIG (reference sequence). V trimming: 3 bases; J trimming: 9 bases; junction bases outside the gene matches: 9. CDR3 in DNA: TGTGCCTGGAGAGAACAGGGGGCGAGTATTTCACCCCTCCACTTT. Translating gives CAWREQGASISPLHF.